This T cell receptor beta chain was observed in a study of memory CD4+ T cells and cytomegalovirus serostatus. Regarding the study as a whole: The CMV-associated TCR signature appears largely within the CD4+ memory repertoire. About 40% of the roughly 160 known CMV-associated TCRbeta sequences appeared in CD4+ memory.

Original analysis: Out-of-frame sequences were removed, leaving about 2.2 million distinct TCRbeta sequences. This table comes from immunoSEQ multiplex PCR, and its TCRdb copy is limited to in-frame clones, with some not included. The V and J calls and clone size come from that table; D and trimming were worked out from the DNA. The sample contains tens of thousands of clones, approximately 77% of which appear only once. As for this clone: Its antigen remains unknown.

The sort gate was single viable CD3+CD4+CD8-CD45RO+ cells for memory CD4+ T cells. This CDR3 is built from 15 residues. V shed 2 bases and J shed 4 bases, with 14 bases lying between them. CDR1 is ENHRY and CDR2 is SYGVKD in the germline V gene. This TCR was recovered from an adult in good health and CMV-seronegative. Material: memory CD4+ T cells from blood. The genes are TRBV10-3 and TRBJ1-2; tentative D call: TRBD1 (6 bases). This CDR3 reads CAISEALDRRYGYTF. The CDR3 region has the DNA TGTGCCATCAGTGAGGCCCTGGACAGACGCTATGGCTACACCTTC.